This T cell receptor beta chain was sequenced in a study of tumor and adjacent non-tumor tissue in lung cancer. Study-wide context: Patients comprised 12 adenocarcinoma, a couple of squamous cell carcinoma and 1 small cell lung cancer.

Germline CDR1 reads SGHAT; CDR2 reads FQDESV (reference sequence). The CDR3 spans 15 residues. TCRbeta libraries were built with three rounds of nested PCR, modified from ARM-PCR. TCRdb passed the multiplex PCR reads through MiXCR, listing each CDR3 protein once. The data show 71,000 or so distinct CDR3 sequences, with roughly 80% seen just once and approximately 12% held by the top ten. The template was RNA from unsorted bulk tissue. Donors were chemotherapy-naive, newly diagnosed lung cancer surgical patients in China, August–late 2014. As concerns this clonotype: Compared with germline, one end of the junction differs, possibly owing to a read error.

This clonotype originated in a woman in her 50s with non-small cell lung cancer. The chain is built from TRBV11-1 and TRBJ2-1; D might be TRBD2 (5 bases). Sequenced material: lung tumor tissue. The chain's CDR3 is CANSLGWESHNERFF. The CDR3 DNA is TGTGCCAACAGCTTAGGGTGGGAGAGCCACAATGAGCGGTTCTTC.